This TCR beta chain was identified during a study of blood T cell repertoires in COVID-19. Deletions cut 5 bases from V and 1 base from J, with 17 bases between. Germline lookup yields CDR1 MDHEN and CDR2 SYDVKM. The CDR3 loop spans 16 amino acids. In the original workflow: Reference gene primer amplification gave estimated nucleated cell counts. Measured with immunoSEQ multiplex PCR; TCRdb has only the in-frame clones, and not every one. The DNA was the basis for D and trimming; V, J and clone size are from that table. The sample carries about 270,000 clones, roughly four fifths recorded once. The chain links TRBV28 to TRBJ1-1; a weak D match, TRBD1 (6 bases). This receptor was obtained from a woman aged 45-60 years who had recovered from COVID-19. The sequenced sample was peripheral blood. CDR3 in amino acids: CASSNLWGGKNTEAFF. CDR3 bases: TGTGCCAGCAGTAATCTTTGGGGGGGCAAGAACACTGAAGCTTTCTTT. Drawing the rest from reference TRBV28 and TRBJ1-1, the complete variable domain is DVKVTQSSRYLVKRTGEKVFLECVQDMDHENMFWYRQDPGLGLRLIYFSYDVKMKEKGDIPEGYSVSREKKERFSLILESASTNQTSMYLCASSNLWGGKNTEAFFGQGTRLTVV.